This T cell receptor beta chain was sequenced during a study of T cells after yellow fever vaccination. Points from the study as a whole: Booster samples showed a return of most primary-vaccination clones (around 96% CD4, about 85% CD8). Though weaker, the secondary response peaked faster, on day 5 versus 15. Contamination of FACS-sorted repertoires by abundant clonotypes from the bulk population could occur.

Notes on this clonotype: Antigen unknown.

CDR3 length equals 15 residues. In germline, CDR1 is LNHDA, CDR2 SQIVND (reference sequence). The trim removed 6 bases at V and 6 bases at J, leaving 6 bases unmatched. MiXCR, run by TCRdb on the 5' RACE reads, gives a single entry per CDR3 protein. The sample records about 220,000 distinct CDR3 sequences, approximately 3.3% being singletons. This clonotype originated in a man aged 18 to 29 who received the YFV17D yellow fever vaccine. The starting material was CD4+ T cells sorted from PBMCs, obtained 10 days after the yellow fever booster vaccination. The V gene is TRBV19, the J gene TRBJ1-5, with 12 bases identical to TRBD1. The CDR3 reads CASRNGTGGRQPQHF. CDR3 nucleotide sequence: TGTGCCAGTAGGAACGGGACAGGGGGCCGTCAGCCCCAGCATTTT.